The present T cell receptor (beta chain) was sequenced within a study of blood T cell repertoires in COVID-19. Study-level information: Samples of COVID-19 (acute and convalescent) were obtained from the United States, Italy and Spain. Sample material is recorded as cDNA or gDNA derived from T cells, B-cell-depleted T cells, or PBMCs.

Sequencing was performed with immunoSEQ multiplex PCR; in TCRdb, only in-frame clones are kept and a portion is missing. The sample lists fewer than 200,000 clones; 80% to 85% were seen once. Germline V CDR1 and CDR2: LGHNA, YNFKEQ. The CDR3 sequence is 15 residues long. V lost 1 base and J 3 bases, leaving 12 bases between the germline ends. The study drew participants aged about 18 to 89 years from some 24 US areas. Participants in the exposed group had met a COVID-19 case in the 2 weeks before joining the study. The sample taken for sequencing was PBMCs or T cells enriched from blood (not recorded which). V usage is TRBV4-2 and J usage is TRBJ1-2; a weak D match, TRBD1 (6 bases). The origin of this receptor is a woman younger than 45 who had been exposed to COVID-19. DNA of the CDR3: TGTGCCAGCAGCCAAGGTGGGGACACGGACTATGGCTACACCTTC. This gives the protein CASSQGGDTDYGYTF.